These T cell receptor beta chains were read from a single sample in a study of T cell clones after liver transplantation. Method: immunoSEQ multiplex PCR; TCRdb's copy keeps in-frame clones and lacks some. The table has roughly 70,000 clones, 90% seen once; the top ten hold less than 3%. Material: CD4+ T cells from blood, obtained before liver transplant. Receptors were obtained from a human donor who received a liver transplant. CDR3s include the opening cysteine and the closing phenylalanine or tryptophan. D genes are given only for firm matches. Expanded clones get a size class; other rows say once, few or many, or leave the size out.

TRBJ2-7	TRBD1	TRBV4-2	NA	CASSQESQGSYEQYF	TGTGCCAGCAGCCAAGAATCACAGGGGTCCTACGAGCAGTACTTC
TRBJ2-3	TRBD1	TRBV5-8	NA	CASSTGQGAGTQYF	TGTGCCAGCAGCACGGGACAGGGGGCGGGTACGCAGTATTTT
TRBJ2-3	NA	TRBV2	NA	CASSAVGPPGDTQYF	TGTGCCAGCAGTGCAGTGGGACCCCCAGGGGATACGCAGTATTTT
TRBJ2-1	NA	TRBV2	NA	CASNGDQAPDEQFF	TGTGCCAGCAACGGGGACCAAGCCCCGGATGAGCAGTTCTTC
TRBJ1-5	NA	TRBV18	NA	CASSPGLGNQPQHF	TGTGCCAGCTCACCAGGCCTAGGGAATCAGCCCCAGCATTTT
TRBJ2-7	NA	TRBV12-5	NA	CASGRTTYEQYF	TGTGCTAGTGGCAGGACTACCTACGAGCAGTACTTC
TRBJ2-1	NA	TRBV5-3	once	CARSPLSPPSGYNEQFF	TGTGCCAGAAGCCCCCTTAGTCCTCCTTCGGGCTACAATGAGCAGTTCTTC
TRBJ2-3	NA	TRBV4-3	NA	CASSQSGRTDTQYF	TGCGCCAGCAGCCAATCGGGCCGCACAGATACGCAGTATTTT
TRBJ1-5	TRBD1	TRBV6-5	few	CASRAGGLNQPQHF	TGTGCCAGCAGGGCAGGGGGCCTAAATCAGCCCCAGCATTTT
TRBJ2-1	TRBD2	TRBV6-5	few	CASSPSGGMRNEQFF	TGTGCCAGCAGTCCTAGCGGGGGCATGCGGAATGAGCAGTTCTTC
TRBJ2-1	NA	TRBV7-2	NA	CASSATYANEQFF	TGTGCCAGCAGCGCAACTTATGCCAATGAGCAGTTCTTC